The rows below give T cell receptor beta chains drawn from one sample of a study of human T cells and chemical hapten exposure. TCRdb passed the RACE reads through MiXCR, listing each CDR3 protein once. The sample shows about 73,000 distinct CDR3 sequences, about 8.5% of them seen only once. This sample comprised whole blood, obtained in connection with sensitization to the hapten diphenylcyclopropenone (DPC). These TCRs come from a woman in her fifties or sixties with alopecia areata. Some clones in this sample may be carry-over from other donors' samples. CDR3s include the opening cysteine and the closing phenylalanine or tryptophan. D genes are given only for firm matches. Rows give clone size only sometimes, using once, few, many, or a class for an expanded clone.

TRBJ2-3 TRBV2 few . CASTLGDATQYF TGTGCCAGCACGTTGGGGGATGCGACGCAGTATTTT
TRBJ2-1 TRBV4-3 few TRBD2 CASSQGTSLSDEQFF TGCGCCAGCAGCCAAGGGACTAGCTTATCCGATGAGCAGTTCTTC
TRBJ1-2 TRBV15 few TRBD1 CATSANRGLDYGYTF TGTGCCACCAGCGCCAACAGGGGGCTAGACTATGGCTACACCTTC
TRBJ2-5 TRBV30 many . CAWSLLGGRETQYF TGTGCCTGGAGCCTACTAGGTGGCCGGGAGACCCAGTACTTC
TRBJ1-4 TRBV7-9 . . CASSPWEGWSNEKLFF TGTGCCAGCAGCCCCTGGGAGGGGTGGTCTAATGAAAAACTGTTTTTT
TRBJ2-7 TRBV29-1 few TRBD2 CSVETREVEQYF TGCAGCGTTGAGACGCGGGAGGTCGAGCAGTACTTC
TRBJ2-2 TRBV29-1 few . CSVLRGTGELFF TGCAGCGTTTTGAGGGGGACCGGGGAGCTGTTTTTT
TRBJ2-3 TRBV20-1 . . CSARLPGRLADTQYF TGCAGTGCTAGGTTACCGGGACGCCTCGCGGATACGCAGTATTTT
TRBJ1-2 TRBV20-1 . . CSARIGGVDGYTF TGCAGTGCTAGAATCGGAGGTGTGGATGGCTACACCTTC
TRBJ2-3 TRBV9 . . CASSPEAPFTDTQYF TGTGCCAGCAGCCCAGAGGCCCCCTTTACAGATACGCAGTATTTT
TRBJ2-7 TRBV27 many TRBD2 CASSSLAGAVEQYF TGTGCCAGCAGTTCCCTAGCGGGAGCTGTAGAGCAGTACTTC
TRBJ2-5 TRBV7-8 many . CASSLTETQYF TGTGCCAGCAGCCTAACGGAGACCCAGTACTTC
TRBJ2-3 TRBV11-2 few TRBD2 CASSLYGGRRDTQYF TGTGCCAGCAGCTTGTACGGCGGGAGGAGAGATACGCAGTATTTT
TRBJ2-1 TRBV12-3/TRBV12-4 . TRBD1 CASGRVRTGRSEQFF TGTGCCAGCGGCCGCGTCCGGACAGGCCGGAGTGAGCAGTTCTTC
TRBJ2-7 TRBV12-3/TRBV12-4 . TRBD1 CASSPRQGGEQYF TGTGCCAGCAGTCCACGACAGGGTGGGGAGCAGTACTTC
TRBJ2-6 TRBV25-1 many . CASSEWKVGANVLTF TGTGCCAGCAGTGAATGGAAGGTCGGGGCCAACGTCCTGACTTTC
TRBJ1-4 TRBV5-1 many . CASSLLGRANEKLFF TGCGCCAGCAGCTTGTTGGGCAGGGCTAATGAAAAACTGTTTTTT
TRBJ1-5 TRBV20-1 . . CSAGGRLNQPQHF TGCAGTGCTGGGGGGCGGCTCAATCAGCCCCAGCATTTT
TRBJ2-3 TRBV20-1 many . CSAPLGRSTDTQYF TGCAGTGCTCCCCTTGGGCGGAGCACAGATACGCAGTATTTT
TRBJ1-1 TRBV24-1 many TRBD1 CATSDGQGDTEAFF TGTGCCACCAGTGATGGGCAGGGGGACACTGAAGCTTTCTTT
TRBJ2-1 TRBV7-2 few TRBD2 CASSLGLAGINEQFF TGTGCCAGCAGCTTAGGACTAGCGGGTATCAATGAGCAGTTCTTC
TRBJ2-3 TRBV9 few TRBD1 CASSVEDRGQDTQYF TGTGCCAGCAGCGTAGAGGACAGGGGGCAAGATACGCAGTATTTT
TRBJ1-2 TRBV29-1 . . CSVWTGSRYGYTF TGCAGCGTGTGGACGGGGAGCCGCTATGGCTACACCTTC
TRBJ1-2 TRBV2 many . CAFPRGNYGYTF TGTGCCTTCCCTCGGGGTAACTATGGCTACACCTTC
TRBJ2-3 TRBV9 few . CASSVAGVPTDTQYF TGTGCCAGCAGCGTAGCGGGGGTCCCCACAGATACGCAGTATTTT
TRBJ2-1 TRBV24-1 . . CATSGAGPGVNSDNEQFF TGTGCCACCAGTGGAGCAGGCCCCGGGGTGAATTCGGACAATGAGCAGTTCTTC
TRBJ2-6 TRBV29-1 many . CSVFGIGISGANVLTF TGCAGCGTTTTCGGCATAGGGATCTCTGGGGCCAACGTCCTGACTTTC
TRBJ1-6 TRBV12-3/TRBV12-4 . . CASGGPSALHF TGTGCCAGCGGGGGACCTTCGGCCCTCCACTTT
TRBJ1-5 TRBV20-1 few . CSARDMFSNQPQHF TGCAGTGCCCGAGACATGTTTAGCAATCAGCCCCAGCATTTT
TRBJ2-3 TRBV11-2 . TRBD2 CASSTGLAPTDTQYF TGTGCCAGCAGTACTGGACTAGCGCCCACAGATACGCAGTATTTT
TRBJ2-7 TRBV5-1 few TRBD2 CASSFTSGTGNEQYF TGCGCCAGCAGCTTTACTAGCGGGACTGGAAACGAGCAGTACTTC
TRBJ2-7 TRBV20-1 . TRBD1 CSANLPDRSSYEQYF TGCAGTGCTAACCTGCCGGACAGGAGCTCCTACGAGCAGTACTTC